These T cell receptor beta chains were read from a single sample in a study of beta chain features in type 1 diabetes. Profiled with immunoSEQ multiplex PCR; TCRdb holds only in-frame clones, not every one. The sample holds roughly 100,000 clones; roughly 28% are singletons and the top ten take 0.53%. The sample taken for sequencing was central memory CD4+ T cells from blood. These receptors were taken from a woman aged 18 to 35 with type 1 diabetes. CDR3s include the opening cysteine and the closing phenylalanine or tryptophan. The D gene is left open where the match is weak. Rows give clone size only sometimes, using once, few, many, or a class for an expanded clone.

CDR3aa,CDR3nt,abundance,d_gene,j_gene,v_gene
CASSLMGASSYNEQFF,TGCGCCAGCAGCTTGATGGGAGCGAGCTCCTACAATGAGCAGTTCTTC,-,-,TRBJ2-1,TRBV5-1
CASSQISGRNTGELFF,TGTGCCAGCAGCCAAATTAGCGGGAGGAACACCGGGGAGCTGTTTTTT,-,TRBD2,TRBJ2-2,TRBV5-4
CAISGSRASYNEQFF,TGTGCCATCAGTGGGTCACGAGCCTCCTACAATGAGCAGTTCTTC,few,-,TRBJ2-1,TRBV10-3
CASSRRGGGEGVNIQYF,TGTGCCAGCAGCCGGCGGGGAGGGGGTGAGGGGGTCAACATTCAGTACTTC,-,-,TRBJ2-4,TRBV5-4
CASRLRKGLARWSSYNEQFF,TGTGCAAGTCGCTTGCGAAAGGGACTAGCGAGATGGAGCTCCTACAATGAGCAGTTCTTC,few,-,TRBJ2-1,TRBV12-2
CASSPGPGGGNSGANVLTF,TGCGCCAGCAGCCCTGGGCCAGGGGGTGGGAACTCTGGGGCCAACGTCCTGACTTTC,-,TRBD1,TRBJ2-6,TRBV5-1
CASSLGGTRETQYF,TGTGCCAGCAGCTTAGGAGGTACCAGAGAGACCCAGTACTTC,-,-,TRBJ2-5,TRBV7-2
CASSQLQGVFYF,TGTGCCAGCAGCCAACTACAGGGGGTCTTTTACTTC,-,TRBD1,TRBJ2-7,TRBV6-6
CASRTRTGTGGLVAFF,TGTGCCAGCCGAACGAGAACCGGGACAGGGGGCTTAGTAGCTTTCTTT,few,TRBD1,TRBJ1-1,TRBV19
CAWSRQVTYEQYF,TGTGCCTGGTCCCGACAGGTAACCTACGAGCAGTACTTC,-,-,TRBJ2-7,TRBV30
CASRSGLAGLNEQFF,TGTGCCAGCAGATCGGGACTAGCGGGATTAAATGAGCAGTTCTTC,-,TRBD2,TRBJ2-1,TRBV28
CASSDLQGGNTEAFF,TGCGCCAGCAGCGACCTACAGGGGGGTAACACTGAAGCTTTCTTT,-,TRBD1,TRBJ1-1,TRBV5-1
CASSSQGDTEAFF,TGCGCCAGCAGCTCCCAGGGGGACACTGAAGCTTTCTTT,few,TRBD1,TRBJ1-1,TRBV5-1
CASSPHRGTEAFF,TGTGCCAGCAGTCCACACAGGGGTACTGAAGCTTTCTTT,-,TRBD1,TRBJ1-1,TRBV27
CASSNSGSPQETQYF,TGTGCCAGCAGCAATAGCGGGAGCCCTCAAGAGACCCAGTACTTC,few,TRBD2,TRBJ2-5,TRBV7-2
CAIGQGPDGYTF,TGTGCCATCGGACAGGGACCAGATGGCTACACCTTC,-,TRBD1,TRBJ1-2,TRBV10-3
CASSHRGYEQYF,TGTGCCAGCAGCCACCGGGGATACGAGCAGTACTTC,few,-,TRBJ2-7,TRBV11-3
CASSASLTGGEETQYF,TGTGCCAGCAGCGCTTCTCTGACAGGGGGCGAAGAGACCCAGTACTTC,-,TRBD1,TRBJ2-5,TRBV5-4
CASSLGQATDTQYF,TGCGCCAGCAGCTTGGGACAGGCAACAGATACGCAGTATTTT,few,-,TRBJ2-3,TRBV5-1
CASRPGQGKLFF,TGTGCCAGCAGACCCGGACAGGGAAAACTGTTTTTT,-,TRBD1,TRBJ1-4,TRBV2
CASRPPGTVRNQPQHF,TGTGCCAGCAGACCGCCGGGGACAGTCAGAAATCAGCCCCAGCATTTT,few,TRBD1,TRBJ1-5,TRBV28
CASRRTSGAQETQYF,TGTGCCAGCAGACGGACTAGCGGGGCCCAAGAGACCCAGTACTTC,few,TRBD2,TRBJ2-5,TRBV6-5
CASSLGLPISGNTIYF,TGCGCCAGCAGCTTGGGACTCCCGATCTCTGGAAACACCATATATTTT,-,-,TRBJ1-3,TRBV5-1
CSVEEGRRYGYTF,TGCAGCGTTGAAGAGGGGAGACGCTATGGCTACACCTTC,-,-,TRBJ1-2,TRBV29-1
CAWSVGLYSTDTQYF,TGTGCCTGGAGTGTTGGGCTATATAGCACAGATACGCAGTATTTT,-,-,TRBJ2-3,TRBV30
CASSFVSTNTEAFF,TGTGCCAGCAGTTTTGTCAGTACGAACACTGAAGCTTTCTTT,few,-,TRBJ1-1,TRBV28